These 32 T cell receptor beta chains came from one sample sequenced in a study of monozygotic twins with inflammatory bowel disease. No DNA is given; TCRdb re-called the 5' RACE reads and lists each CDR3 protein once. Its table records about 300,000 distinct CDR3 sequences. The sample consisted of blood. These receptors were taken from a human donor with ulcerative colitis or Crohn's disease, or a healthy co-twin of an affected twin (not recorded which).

The CDR3 sequence is CAWGGRADNEQFF. V usage is TRBV30 and J usage is TRBJ2-1; TCRdb returns TRBD1, unconfirmable since there is no DNA. The CDR3 consists of 13 residues. Germline CDR1 is GTSNPN and CDR2 is SVGIG (reference sequence).

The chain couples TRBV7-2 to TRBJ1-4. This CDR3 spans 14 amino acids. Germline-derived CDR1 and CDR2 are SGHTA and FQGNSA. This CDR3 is CASSFRAGNEKLFF.

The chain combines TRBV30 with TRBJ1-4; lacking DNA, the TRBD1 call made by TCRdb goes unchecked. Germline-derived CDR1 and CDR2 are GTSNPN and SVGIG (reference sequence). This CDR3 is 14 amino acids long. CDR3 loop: CAWRGARGTEKLFF.

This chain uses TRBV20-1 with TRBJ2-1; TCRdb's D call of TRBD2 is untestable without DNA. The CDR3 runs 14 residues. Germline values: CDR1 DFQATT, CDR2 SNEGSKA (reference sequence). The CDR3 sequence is CSAPNSGRLNEQFF.

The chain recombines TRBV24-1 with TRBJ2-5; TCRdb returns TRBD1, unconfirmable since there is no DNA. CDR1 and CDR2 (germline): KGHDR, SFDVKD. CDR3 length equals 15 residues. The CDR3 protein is CATSDPHRGGETQYF.

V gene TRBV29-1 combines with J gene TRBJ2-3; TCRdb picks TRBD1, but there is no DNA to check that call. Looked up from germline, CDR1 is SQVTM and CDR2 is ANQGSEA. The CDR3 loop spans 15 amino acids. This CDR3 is CSVGGGQGFADTQYF.

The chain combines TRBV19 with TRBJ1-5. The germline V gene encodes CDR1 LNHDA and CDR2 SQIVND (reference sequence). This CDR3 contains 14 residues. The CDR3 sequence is CASSMGRTNQPQHF.

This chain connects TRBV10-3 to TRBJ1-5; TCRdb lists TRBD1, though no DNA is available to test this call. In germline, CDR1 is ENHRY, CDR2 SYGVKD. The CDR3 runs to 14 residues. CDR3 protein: CAIRMTGENQPQHF.

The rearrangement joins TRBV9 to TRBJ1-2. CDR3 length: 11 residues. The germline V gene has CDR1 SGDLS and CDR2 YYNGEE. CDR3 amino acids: CASEAGHGYTF.

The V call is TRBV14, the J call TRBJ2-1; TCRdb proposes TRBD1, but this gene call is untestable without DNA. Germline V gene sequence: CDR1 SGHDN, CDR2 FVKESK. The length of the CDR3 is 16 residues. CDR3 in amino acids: CASSQGSGRHVNEQFF.

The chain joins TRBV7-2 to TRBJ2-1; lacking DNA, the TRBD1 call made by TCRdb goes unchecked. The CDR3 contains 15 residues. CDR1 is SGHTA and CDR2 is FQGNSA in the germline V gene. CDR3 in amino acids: CASSPWTGVYNEQFF.

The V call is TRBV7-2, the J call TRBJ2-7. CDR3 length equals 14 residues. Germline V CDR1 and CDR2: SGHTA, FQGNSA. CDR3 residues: CASSLVSTAYEQYF.

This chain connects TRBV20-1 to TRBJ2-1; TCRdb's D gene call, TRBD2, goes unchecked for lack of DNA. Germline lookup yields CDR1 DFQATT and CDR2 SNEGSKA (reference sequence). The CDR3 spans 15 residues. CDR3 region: CSAKSRTSVYNEQFF.

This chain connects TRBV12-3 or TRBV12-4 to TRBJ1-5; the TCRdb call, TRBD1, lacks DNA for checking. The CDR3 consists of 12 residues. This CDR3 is CASNKGDQPQHF.

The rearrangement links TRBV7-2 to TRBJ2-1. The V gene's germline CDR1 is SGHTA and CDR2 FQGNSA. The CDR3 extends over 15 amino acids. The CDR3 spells CASSLGGKRNNEQFF.

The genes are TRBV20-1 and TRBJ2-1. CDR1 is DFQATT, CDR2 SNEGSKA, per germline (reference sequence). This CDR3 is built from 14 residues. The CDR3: CSARAEVTYNEQFF.

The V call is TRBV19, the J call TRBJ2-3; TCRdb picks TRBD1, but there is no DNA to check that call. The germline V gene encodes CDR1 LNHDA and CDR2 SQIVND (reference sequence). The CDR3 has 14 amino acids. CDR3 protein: CASSVDRGTDTQYF.

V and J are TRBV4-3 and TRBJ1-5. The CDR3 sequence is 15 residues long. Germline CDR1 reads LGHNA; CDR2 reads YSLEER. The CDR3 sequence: CASSQDRGAGQPQHF.

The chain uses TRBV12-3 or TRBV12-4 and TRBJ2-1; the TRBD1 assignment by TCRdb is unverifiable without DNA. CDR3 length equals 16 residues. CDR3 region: CASLLGARIPYNEQFF.

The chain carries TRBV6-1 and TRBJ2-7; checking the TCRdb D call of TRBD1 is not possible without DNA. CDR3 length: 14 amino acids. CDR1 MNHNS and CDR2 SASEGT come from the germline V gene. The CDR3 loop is CASSTPAGANEQYF.

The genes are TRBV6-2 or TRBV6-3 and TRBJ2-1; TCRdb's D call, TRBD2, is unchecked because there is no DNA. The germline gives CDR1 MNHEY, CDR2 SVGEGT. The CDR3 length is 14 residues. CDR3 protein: CASRGTGTSNEQFF.

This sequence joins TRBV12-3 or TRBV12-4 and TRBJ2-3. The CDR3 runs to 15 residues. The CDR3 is CASSLRGPSTDTQYF.

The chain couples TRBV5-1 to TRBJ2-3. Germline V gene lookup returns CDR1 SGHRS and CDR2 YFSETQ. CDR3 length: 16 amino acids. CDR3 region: CASSLIIVEGADTQYF.

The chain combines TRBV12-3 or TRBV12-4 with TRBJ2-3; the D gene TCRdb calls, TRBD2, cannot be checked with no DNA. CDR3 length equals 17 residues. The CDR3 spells CARGGTAENLSTDTQYF.

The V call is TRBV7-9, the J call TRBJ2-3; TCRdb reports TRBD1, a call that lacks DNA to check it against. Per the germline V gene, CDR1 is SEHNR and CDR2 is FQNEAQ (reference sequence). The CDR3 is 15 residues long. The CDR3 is CASSLEGRAADTQYF.

The CDR3 reads CASSQESVSSGANVLTF. The rearrangement uses TRBV4-3 and TRBJ2-6. The CDR3 has 17 residues. The V gene's germline CDR1 is LGHNA and CDR2 YSLEER.

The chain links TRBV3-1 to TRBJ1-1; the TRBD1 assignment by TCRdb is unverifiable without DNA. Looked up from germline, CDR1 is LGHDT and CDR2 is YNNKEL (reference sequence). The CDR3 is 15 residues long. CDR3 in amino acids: CASSQAGQGRAEAFF. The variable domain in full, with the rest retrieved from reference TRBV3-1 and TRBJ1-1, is DTAVSQTPKYLVTQMGNDKSIKCEQNLGHDTMYWYKQDSKKFLKIMFSYNNKELIINETVPNRFSPKSPDKAHLNLHINSLELGDSAVYFCASSQAGQGRAEAFFGQGTRLTVV.

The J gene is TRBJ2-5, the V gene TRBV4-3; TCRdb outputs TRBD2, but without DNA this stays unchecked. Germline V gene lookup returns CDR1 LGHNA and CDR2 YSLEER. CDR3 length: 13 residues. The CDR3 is CASSGGMGETQYF.

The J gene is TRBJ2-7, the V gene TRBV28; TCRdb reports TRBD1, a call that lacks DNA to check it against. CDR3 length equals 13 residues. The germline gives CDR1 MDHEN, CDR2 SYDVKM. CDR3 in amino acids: CASRTTGSYEQYF.

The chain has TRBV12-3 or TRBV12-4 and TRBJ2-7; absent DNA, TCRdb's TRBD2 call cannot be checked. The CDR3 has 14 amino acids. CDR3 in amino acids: CASSLASGYYEQYF.

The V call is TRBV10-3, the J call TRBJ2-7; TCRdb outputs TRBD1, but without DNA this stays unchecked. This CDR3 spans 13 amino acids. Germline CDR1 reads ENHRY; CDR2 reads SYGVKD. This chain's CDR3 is CAISGVRGQEQYF.

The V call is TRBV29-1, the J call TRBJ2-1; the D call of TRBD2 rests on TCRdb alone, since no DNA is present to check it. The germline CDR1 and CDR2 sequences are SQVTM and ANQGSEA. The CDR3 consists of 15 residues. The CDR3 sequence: CSVEDRSSGFNEQFF.